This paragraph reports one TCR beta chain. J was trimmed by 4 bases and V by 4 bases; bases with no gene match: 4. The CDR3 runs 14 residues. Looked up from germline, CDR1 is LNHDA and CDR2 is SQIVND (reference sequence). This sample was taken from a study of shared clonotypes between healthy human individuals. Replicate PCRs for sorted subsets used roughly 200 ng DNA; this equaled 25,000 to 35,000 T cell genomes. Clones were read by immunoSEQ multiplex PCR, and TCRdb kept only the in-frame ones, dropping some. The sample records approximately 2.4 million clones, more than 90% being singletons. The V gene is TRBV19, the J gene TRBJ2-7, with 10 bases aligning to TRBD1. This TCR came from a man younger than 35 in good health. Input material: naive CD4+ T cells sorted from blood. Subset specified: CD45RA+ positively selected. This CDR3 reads CASSTGTGEYEQYF. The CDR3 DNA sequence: TGTGCCAGTAGTACCGGGACAGGGGAGTACGAGCAGTACTTC.